Sequencing of this TCR beta chain was carried out in a study of CD8+ T cells in alopecia areata (dated by TCRdb to between 2017 and 2018). About the investigation overall: The treated patients, all with moderate-to-severe alopecia areata, were enrolled in an open-label pilot trial of oral tofacitinib given at 5 to 10 mg twice daily. In humans, TCRbeta sequencing was performed on scalp tissue and on sorted CD4+ and CD8+ peripheral blood T cells from healthy controls and from patients with patchy or totalis/universalis alopecia areata. TCRbeta CDR3 regions were amplified by immunoSEQ multiplex PCR with 35 Vbeta forward and 13 Jbeta reverse primers. Scalp clonality was compared across normal scalp (n=4), patchy alopecia areata scalp (n=8), and alopecia totalis/universalis scalp (n=8). Patients on tofacitinib were biopsied at baseline and after 4 and 24 weeks of treatment, and several of the patients also had a later scalp biopsy. High-throughput TCRbeta sequencing was used to examine T cell clonal expansion in alopecia areata in both the C3H/HeJ mouse model and human patients. The SALT score, which quantifies the percentage of affected scalp surface area, was used to measure disease severity in treated patients. Patients stayed on tofacitinib for 6 to 18 months and then had 6 months of follow-up off drug so that delayed response and recurrence could be assessed. RNA was extracted with the PAXgene miRNA kit for fixed scalp, the miRNeasy kit for PBMCs, and the RNeasy kit for mouse skin. General study outcomes and caveats: With tofacitinib, both scalp clonality and the number of expanded CD8+ clones among the top 100 scalp clones went down significantly. Unlike mouse skin, which is dominated by gammadelta T cells, normal human skin has resident alphabeta T cells that are also sequenced, and this complicates analysis of the scalp TCR repertoire. Higher clonality and more expanded CD8+ clones were observed in lesional scalp than in normal scalp, particularly in alopecia totalis/universalis, a finding suggestive of antigenic drive. Many expanded lesional clones were found to persist in scalp and blood during tofacitinib treatment, and relapse after treatment cessation may be partly explained by this persistence. Because the treated cohort was small and had just a single nonresponder, larger studies are needed to establish links between baseline CD8+ expansion and response. Shared TCR sequences between patients were less evident than in mice, which may be partly attributable to HLA diversity in the patient population.

Worth noting for this clone: Its antigen target is currently unknown. No base quality information exists; no much larger clone differs at one position.

In the germline V gene (reference sequence), CDR1 corresponds to MNHEY and CDR2 to SMNVEV. Relative to germline, V is missing 7 bases and J is missing 1 base, with 5 bases of the junction outside any gene match. The CDR3 measures 16 amino acids from cysteine to phenylalanine. Here the CDR3 DNA is all that survives: 48 bases in frame from base 1. Library generation was performed with the immunoSEQ multiplex PCR assay. For TCR sequencing, RNA was extracted from every sample and reverse transcribed into cDNA to serve as template. SuperScript III was used for first-strand cDNA synthesis, primed with a 2:1 mix of oligo-dT and random hexamers. Amplification bias was assessed with a synthetic immune receptor repertoire, and residual bias was removed computationally. On the authors' methods: Raw reads were preprocessed to remove errors, and CDR3 was defined by IMGT conventions from the conserved cysteine to phenylalanine. To get clonality, Shannon entropy was normalized by log2 of the number of productive unique TCRs and the result was subtracted from 1. CD4 or CD8 identity of scalp clones was inferred by cross-referencing scalp TCRbeta sequences with sorted blood CD4 and CD8 repertoires. The immuneACCESS repertoire file appears here via TCRdb, limited to in-frame rearrangements. These files lack a portion of the clones; in checked studies, under half of the deficit traces to unresolved V genes, and the cause of the others is not known. V, J and clone size reflect that table, while D and trimming were determined from the DNA. The table for this sample lists approximately 100,000 clones; 85% to 90% of them were counted only once. 8.5% to 14% of the sample is in the top ten clones.

Reading the label with the study, this specimen's treatment or condition is: oral pan-JAK inhibitor, 5-10 mg twice daily. Lesional scalp punch biopsies and peripheral blood were obtained from alopecia areata patients. PBMCs were separated by density centrifugation and stained for CD3, CD4 and CD8, after which CD4+ and CD8+ T cells were sorted on a FACSAria. This material consisted of CD8+ T cells sorted from blood, taken at approximately week 30, from a patient treated with tofacitinib. The sequence was obtained from a human donor with alopecia areata. The chain employs TRBV27 and TRBJ2-2, with 11 bases in between that match TRBD2. The DNA reads as follows: TGTGCCAGCAAACCCCTAGCGGGGGGGAACACCGGGGAGCTGTTTTTT. The encoded protein is CASKPLAGGNTGELFF.